This passage covers 17 T cell receptor beta chains from one sample sequenced in a study of graft-versus-host responses after intestinal transplantation. Profiling relied on immunoSEQ multiplex PCR, and the TCRdb table lists in-frame clones only, not all of them. The repertoire has more than 70,000 clones, roughly 80% of them found once; the top ten carry approximately 0.84%. Their antigen targets remain unknown. Sequencing was performed on unstimulated CD4+ T cells sorted from spleen or lymph node cells, taken before intestinal transplant. The receptors were sampled from a human donor who received an intestinal transplant.

This chain connects TRBV5-1 to TRBJ1-6; possible D gene TRBD1, 5 bases. V dropped 0 bases and J dropped 10 bases, with 14 bases sitting between them. Germline CDR1 and CDR2: SGHRS and YFSETQ. This CDR3 comprises 15 residues. This CDR3 reads CASSLVGEGRSPLHF. CDR3 bases: TGCGCCAGCAGCTTGGTAGGGGAGGGGAGGTCACCCCTCCACTTT.

V is TRBV7-9 and J is TRBJ2-7; the D gene is possibly TRBD1 (6 bases). V gave up 5 bases and J gave up 7 bases, with 15 bases separating them. The CDR3 is made up of 13 amino acids. The germline V gene encodes CDR1 SEHNR and CDR2 FQNEAQ (reference sequence). The CDR3 spells CASSRSDQGEQYF. The DNA for the CDR3 is TGTGCCAGCAGCCGATCAGACCAGGGGGAGCAGTACTTC.

The chain carries TRBV7-6 and TRBJ2-1; TRBD2 aligns across 9 bases. Germline lookup yields CDR1 SGHVS and CDR2 FNYEAQ. This CDR3 comprises 14 residues. The V segment lost 3 bases and the J segment 8 bases; nucleotides outside the gene matches: 5. The CDR3 coding sequence is TGTGCCAGCAGCTTGGCTAGCGGGATCTATGAGCAGTTCTTC. This translates into CASSLASGIYEQFF.

The chain uses TRBV30 and TRBJ2-5; 11 nucleotides match TRBD2. The CDR3 covers 14 residues. Trimming took 6 bases from V and 7 from J; bases not matched to a gene: 10. Germline assignment: CDR1 GTSNPN and CDR2 SVGIG (reference sequence). This CDR3 is CACRPLAGGWTQYF. The CDR3 DNA reads TGTGCCTGCCGACCTCTAGCGGGGGGTTGGACCCAGTACTTC.

This chain links TRBV11-2 with TRBJ2-1, with TRBD2 identical over 9 bases. The CDR3 is 14 residues long. Germline assignment: CDR1 SGHAT and CDR2 FQNNGV. The trim removed 6 bases at V and 9 bases at J, leaving 9 bases unmatched. The CDR3 DNA is TGTGCCAGCAGTCCGGGACTAGCACTTGGTGAGCAGTTCTTC. Its translation: CASSPGLALGEQFF.

The rearrangement uses TRBV6-5 and TRBJ2-3; D is unclear. The CDR3 runs to 12 residues. Germline V gene data show CDR1 as MNHEY and CDR2 as SVGAGI. The V gene lost 4 bases and the J gene lost 9 bases, with 11 bases spanning the gap. The CDR3 region is CASSSTHSTQYF. In DNA, the CDR3 is TGTGCCAGCAGTTCGACACATTCCACGCAGTATTTT.

V gene TRBV11-2 combines with J gene TRBJ2-1; the match to TRBD2 covers 11 bases. Per the germline V gene, CDR1 is SGHAT and CDR2 is FQNNGV. V dropped 6 bases and J dropped 0; count of bases not matched to a gene: 4. The CDR3 extends over 16 amino acids. Here the CDR3 DNA reads TGTGCCAGCAGGACTAGCGGGACCCACTCCTACAATGAGCAGTTCTTC. Translating it yields CASRTSGTHSYNEQFF.

The chain carries TRBV18 and TRBJ1-5; the D is unclear. Looked up from germline, CDR1 is KGHSH and CDR2 is LQKENI. The CDR3 consists of 13 residues. The V end lost 1 base, the J end lost 5 bases, and 6 bases lay between the germline ends. The CDR3 sequence is CASSPHRDQPQHF. The DNA for the CDR3 is TGTGCCAGCTCACCACACCGGGATCAGCCCCAGCATTTT.

The chain links TRBV6-5 to TRBJ2-1; D unresolved. Looked up from germline, CDR1 is MNHEY and CDR2 is SVGAGI. Deletions cut 0 bases from V and 8 bases from J, with 8 bases between. The CDR3 length is 13 residues. The CDR3 sequence: CASSYSGFDEQFF. CDR3 sequence (DNA): TGTGCCAGCAGTTACTCCGGGTTTGATGAGCAGTTCTTC.

V gene TRBV5-4 combines with J gene TRBJ2-1; a possible D gene is TRBD2 (6 bases). The V and J ends lost 0 bases and 9 bases respectively, with 19 bases between them. Germline-derived CDR1 and CDR2 are SGHNT and YYREEE (reference sequence). The CDR3 is 16 residues long. This CDR3 is CASSLEASPGAGEQFF. The CDR3 nucleotides read TGTGCCAGCAGCTTGGAGGCTAGCCCAGGAGCGGGTGAGCAGTTCTTC.

The chain couples TRBV5-1 to TRBJ1-4; tentatively, D is TRBD1 (6 bases). Germline CDR1 SGHRS, CDR2 YFSETQ. The ends were cut back, 0 bases at V and 3 bases at J, with 9 bases in the middle. The CDR3 extends over 15 amino acids. The CDR3 is CASSLGGRSNEKLFF. CDR3 DNA: TGCGCCAGCAGCTTGGGGGGGCGGTCTAATGAAAAACTGTTTTTT.

V gene TRBV20-1 combines with J gene TRBJ1-1; no reliable D call. The V gene lost 3 bases and the J gene lost 11 bases, with 13 bases spanning the gap. The CDR3 consists of 11 residues. The germline V gene encodes CDR1 DFQATT and CDR2 SNEGSKA (reference sequence). In DNA form, the CDR3 reads TGCAGTGCTAGGGTACAGAGCAGGGCTTTCTTT. Residues: CSARVQSRAFF.

V and J are TRBV5-8 and TRBJ2-7; D possibly corresponds to TRBD2 (5 bases). The V and J ends lost 1 base and 6 bases respectively, with 11 bases between them. CDR1 and CDR2 (germline): SGHTS, YDEGEE. This CDR3 contains 13 residues. Here the CDR3 DNA reads TGTGCCAGCAGCTTGATCGCTAGCCGCGAGCAGTACTTC. Translating it yields CASSLIASREQYF.

The CDR3 is CASEGQGAGEQYF. DNA of the CDR3: TGTGCCAGCGAGGGGCAGGGGGCGGGCGAGCAGTACTTC. The V gene is TRBV2, the J gene TRBJ2-7; 8 nucleotides line up with TRBD1. CDR3 size: 13 residues. Germline trimming cut 8 bases from V and 6 bases from J; bases unmatched to any gene: 9. Per germline, CDR1 SNHLY and CDR2 FYNNEI.

This clone appeared a few times. This chain uses TRBV2 with TRBJ2-7, with 10 bases lining up with TRBD1. The CDR3 sequence is 14 residues long. Germline V lookup: CDR1 SNHLY, CDR2 FYNNEI. Trimming at V came to 6 bases and at J to 7 bases, leaving 9 bases not matched to a gene. DNA of the CDR3: TGTGCCAGCAGGTCGGACAGGGGGAGAGGAGAGCAGTACTTC. It encodes CASRSDRGRGEQYF.

The chain uses TRBV6-5 and TRBJ1-2; D ambiguous. CDR3 length: 15 amino acids. Trimming shortened V by 0 bases and J by 5 bases, and 13 bases separated the two germline ends. In germline, CDR1 is MNHEY, CDR2 SVGAGI. CDR3 nucleotide sequence: TGTGCCAGCAGTTACTCGCCCCTAGGTGGGTATGGCTACACCTTC. Protein sequence: CASSYSPLGGYGYTF.

V usage is TRBV11-2 and J usage is TRBJ2-2; TRBD1 aligns across 11 bases. CDR1 is SGHAT and CDR2 is FQNNGV in the germline V gene. CDR3 length equals 16 residues. The V gene end was trimmed by 5 bases and the J gene end by 5 bases; junction bases not matched to a gene: 7. The CDR3 region has the DNA TGTGCCAGCAGCCCCCGGACAGGGGGCGAAACCGGGGAGCTGTTTTTT. Residues: CASSPRTGGETGELFF.